These T cell receptor beta chains were read from a single sample in a study of blood T cell repertoires in COVID-19. Sequencing used immunoSEQ multiplex PCR; TCRdb keeps in-frame clones, though not all of them. The data hold around 200,000 clones, with around nine tenths observed a single time. Sequencing used peripheral blood. The receptors here all came from a young woman who had recovered from COVID-19. CDR3s include the opening cysteine and the closing phenylalanine or tryptophan. D genes are given only for firm matches. The size of a clone is reported for some rows only, either as once, few or many, or as a class for expanded clones.

d_call	clone_size	v_call	j_call	cdr3_nt	cdr3_aa
-	once	TRBV10-2	TRBJ2-1	TGCGCCAGCAGCCCAGGGCCCTACAATGAGCAGTTCTTC	CASSPGPYNEQFF
-	few	TRBV18	TRBJ1-1	TGTGCCAGCTCACAGGAGACGTTGAACACTGAAGCTTTCTTT	CASSQETLNTEAFF
-	-	TRBV27	TRBJ2-1	TGTGCCAGCAGTGCGGACTTTCTCACCTACAATGAGCAGTTCTTC	CASSADFLTYNEQFF
-	-	TRBV18	TRBJ1-6	TGTGCCAGCTCACCACTAAGCAGGGAAAGCAATTCACCCCTCCACTTT	CASSPLSRESNSPLHF
-	once	TRBV6-1	TRBJ1-5	TGTGCCAGCAGTGAATTCCCGGGACAAAATAGCAATCAGCCCCAGCATTTT	CASSEFPGQNSNQPQHF
-	-	TRBV6-5	TRBJ1-1	TGTGCCAGCAGACCACGGGGGAGCATGAACACTGAAGCTTTCTTT	CASRPRGSMNTEAFF
-	-	TRBV30	TRBJ1-6	TGTGCCTGGACAGGGTTTAATAATTCACCCCTCCACTTT	CAWTGFNNSPLHF
-	-	TRBV29-1	TRBJ1-4	TGCAGCGCCCCGGGGGGCTCGGCTGGAACTAATGAAAAACTGTTTTTT	CSAPGGSAGTNEKLFF
-	-	TRBV19	TRBJ2-3	TGTGCCAGTAGTATACTTAGCGACTCCATGGATACGCAGTATTTT	CASSILSDSMDTQYF
-	-	TRBV9	TRBJ2-1	TGTGCCAGCAGCCCCGGGGGAGAGGAGCAGTTCTTC	CASSPGGEEQFF
-	-	TRBV4-1	TRBJ1-5	TGCGCCAGCAGCCAAGTGGAGGGCACGGAGCCCCAGCATTTT	CASSQVEGTEPQHF
TRBD2	-	TRBV3-1/TRBV3-2	TRBJ2-4	TGTGCCAGCAGCCAAACTAGCGGGGGGCCTAAAAACATTCAGTACTTC	CASSQTSGGPKNIQYF
-	-	TRBV7-9	TRBJ2-7	TGTGCCAGCAGCTCGGACAGAACTTACCTCTCCTACGAGCAGTACTTC	CASSSDRTYLSYEQYF
TRBD1	-	TRBV5-4	TRBJ1-5	TGTGCCAGCGGCCAACAGGGGAGCAATCAGCCCCAGCATTTT	CASGQQGSNQPQHF
TRBD1	-	TRBV5-1	TRBJ2-7	TGCGCCAGCAGCTTGGAAGGGGCAGGGGGCGCGGGTGAGCAGTACTTC	CASSLEGAGGAGEQYF
-	-	TRBV9	TRBJ2-1	TGTGCCAGCACCCCTCAGGGCGCCACCAACAATGAGCAGTTCTTC	CASTPQGATNNEQFF
TRBD2	-	TRBV11-2	TRBJ2-3	TGTGCCAGCAGCCGAAGGACTAGCGGGGGCTTCCCCAGCACAGATACGCAGTATTTT	CASSRRTSGGFPSTDTQYF
-	-	TRBV4-1	TRBJ1-2	TGCGCCAGCAGCCAAGTAGATGACTATGGCTACACCTTC	CASSQVDDYGYTF
-	-	TRBV5-1	TRBJ1-3	TGCGCCAGCAGCTTGGCCAGCACGGGAGGAAACACCATATATTTT	CASSLASTGGNTIYF
-	-	TRBV7-3	TRBJ2-7	TGTGCCAGCAGCTTAACGGCAGGGGCGGGCTACGAGCAGTACTTC	CASSLTAGAGYEQYF
-	-	TRBV29-1	TRBJ1-4	TGCAGCGTTGATGAACGGCGGAAACTGTTTTTT	CSVDERRKLFF
-	once	TRBV11-3	TRBJ2-2	TGTGCCAGCAGCCCCCGACTGAACACCGGGGAGCTGTTTTTT	CASSPRLNTGELFF
TRBD1	-	TRBV3-1/TRBV3-2	TRBJ2-7	TGTGCCAGCAGCCGCCGGGACAGGGCTACTTACGAGCAGTACTTC	CASSRRDRATYEQYF
-	-	TRBV4-3	TRBJ1-6	TGCGCCAGCAGCCAAAGTACGGGACACTATAATTCACCCCTCCACTTT	CASSQSTGHYNSPLHF
-	-	TRBV5-1	TRBJ2-5	TGCGCCAGCAGTGACAGGCTTGGGGCCCAGTACTTC	CASSDRLGAQYF
-	-	TRBV6-6	TRBJ2-6	TGTGCCAGCAGTTCCCAGGTGTCCTCTGGGGCCAACGTCCTGACTTTC	CASSSQVSSGANVLTF
-	-	TRBV6-6	TRBJ1-5	TGTGCCAGCAGTACAGGGAGAAATCAGCCCCAGCATTTT	CASSTGRNQPQHF
TRBD1	once	TRBV27	TRBJ2-7	TGTGCCAGCAGACCCTATCGACAGGGGGCTTCATCCGAGCAGTACTTC	CASRPYRQGASSEQYF
TRBD1	once	TRBV4-3	TRBJ2-7	TGCGCCAGCAGCCACTCCTGGACAGGGGAAACCTACGAGCAGTACTTC	CASSHSWTGETYEQYF
-	-	TRBV6-6	TRBJ2-2	TGTGCCAGCAGATCAACCGGGGAGCTGTTTTTT	CASRSTGELFF
TRBD1	-	TRBV6-5	TRBJ2-2	TGTGCCAGCACCCTGACCGGGACAGGCACCGGGGAGCTGTTTTTT	CASTLTGTGTGELFF
TRBD2	few	TRBV25-1	TRBJ2-5	TGTGCCAGCAGTGTCCCGGGACTAGTGACAGAGACCCAGTACTTC	CASSVPGLVTETQYF
-	-	TRBV14	TRBJ2-2	TGTGCCAGCAGCCAACAAGGGACAAAAACCGGGGAGCTGTTTTTT	CASSQQGTKTGELFF
TRBD1	-	TRBV7-9	TRBJ1-4	TGTGCCAGCAGGGGGACAGCTCGAGGTGAAAAACTGTTTTTT	CASRGTARGEKLFF
-	-	TRBV5-1	TRBJ2-3	TGCGCCAGCAGCTTACAGGCGAGCACAGATACGCAGTATTTT	CASSLQASTDTQYF
-	-	TRBV27	TRBJ1-2	TGTGCCACAAAAGGAGGGCTCCGTGGTGGCTACACCTTC	CATKGGLRGGYTF
TRBD1	-	TRBV6-6	TRBJ2-3	TGTGCCAGCAGTTACCCCCGACAGGGAGGCACAGATACGCAGTATTTT	CASSYPRQGGTDTQYF
TRBD2	-	TRBV20-1	TRBJ2-1	TGCAGTGCTAGTTCCGGGGGGAAGAATGAGCAGTTCTTC	CSASSGGKNEQFF
TRBD1	-	TRBV27	TRBJ1-5	TGTGCCAGCAGTCCAACTCGACAGGGTAATCAGCCCCAGCATTTT	CASSPTRQGNQPQHF
-	-	TRBV21-1	TRBJ1-1	TGTGCCAGCAGCAAAGCGTTTAGGACAGTGAACACTGAAGCTTTCTTT	CASSKAFRTVNTEAFF
-	-	TRBV5-1	TRBJ1-1	TGCGCCAGCAGCTCCGGACACCTTAACACTGAAGCTTTCTTT	CASSSGHLNTEAFF
TRBD1	once	TRBV5-5	TRBJ2-7	TGTGCCAGCAGCTTGGTGGTAGGGGGCCTCTACGAGCAGTACTTC	CASSLVVGGLYEQYF
TRBD1	few	TRBV11-2	TRBJ1-2	TGTGCCAGCAGCCGAAACAGGGGCGCTGGCTACACCTTC	CASSRNRGAGYTF
TRBD1	-	TRBV18	TRBJ1-2	TGTGCCAGCTCACCACTTGGGACAGGCGACTATGGCTACACCTTC	CASSPLGTGDYGYTF
-	-	TRBV11-1	TRBJ2-5	TGTGCCAGCAGCTTATTGGGAGGTTACCAAGAGACCCAGTACTTC	CASSLLGGYQETQYF
TRBD1	few	TRBV19	TRBJ1-4	TGTGCCAGTGCAGGGGGCTCTTATTTGACAACTAATGAAAAACTGTTTTTT	CASAGGSYLTTNEKLFF
-	few	TRBV30	TRBJ1-1	TGTGCCTGGAGACAACAGGGACACACTGAAGCTTTCTTT	CAWRQQGHTEAFF
-	-	TRBV11-3	TRBJ2-5	TGTGCCAGCAGCTTCGGTTTCGGGAGCAGTGAAGAGACCCAGTACTTC	CASSFGFGSSEETQYF
TRBD1	-	TRBV4-3	TRBJ1-6	TGCGCCAGCAGCACAGGGGACCGTACTTCACCCCTCCACTTT	CASSTGDRTSPLHF
-	-	TRBV2	TRBJ1-1	TGTGCCAGCAGTTGGATCCGGGACACTGAAGCTTTCTTT	CASSWIRDTEAFF
-	-	TRBV4-3	TRBJ2-7	TGCGCCAGCAGCCAGCCCGGGACAAGAACCTACGAGCAGTACTTC	CASSQPGTRTYEQYF
-	-	TRBV7-3	TRBJ2-2	TGTGCCAGCAGCTTAACGAGGGGGACGGGAACCGGGGAGCTGTTTTTT	CASSLTRGTGTGELFF